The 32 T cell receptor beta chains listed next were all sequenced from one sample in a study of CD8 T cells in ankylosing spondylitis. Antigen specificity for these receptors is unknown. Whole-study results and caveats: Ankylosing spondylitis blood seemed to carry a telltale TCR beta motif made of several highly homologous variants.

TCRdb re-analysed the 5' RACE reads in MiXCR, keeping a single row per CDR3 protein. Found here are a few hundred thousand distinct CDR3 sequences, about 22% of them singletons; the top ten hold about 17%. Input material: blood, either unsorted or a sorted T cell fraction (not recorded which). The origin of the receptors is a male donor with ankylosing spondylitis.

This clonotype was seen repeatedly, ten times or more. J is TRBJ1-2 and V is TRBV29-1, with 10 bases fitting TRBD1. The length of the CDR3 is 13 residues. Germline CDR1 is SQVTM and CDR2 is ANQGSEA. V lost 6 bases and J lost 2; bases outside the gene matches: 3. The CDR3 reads CSVTGGVNYGYTF. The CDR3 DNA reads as TGCAGCGTGACAGGGGGCGTAAACTATGGCTACACCTTC.

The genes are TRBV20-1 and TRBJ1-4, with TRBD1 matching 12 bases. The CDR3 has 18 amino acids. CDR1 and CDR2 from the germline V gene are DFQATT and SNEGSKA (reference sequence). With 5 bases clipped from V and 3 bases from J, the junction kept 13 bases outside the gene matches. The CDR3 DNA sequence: TGCAGTGCTGGGGATCCGGGACAGGGGGCCTCGGCTAATGAAAAACTGTTTTTT. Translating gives CSAGDPGQGASANEKLFF.

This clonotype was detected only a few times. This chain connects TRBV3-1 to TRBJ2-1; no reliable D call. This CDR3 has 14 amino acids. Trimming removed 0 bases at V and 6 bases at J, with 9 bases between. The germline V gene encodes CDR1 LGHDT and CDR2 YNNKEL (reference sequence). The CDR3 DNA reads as TGTGCCAGCAGCCAAGATTTTTGCGGCAATGAGCAGTTCTTC. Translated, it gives CASSQDFCGNEQFF.

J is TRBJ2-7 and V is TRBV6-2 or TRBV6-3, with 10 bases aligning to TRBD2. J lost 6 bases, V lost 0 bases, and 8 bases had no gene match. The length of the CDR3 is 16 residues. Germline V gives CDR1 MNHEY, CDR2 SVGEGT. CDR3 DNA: TGTGCCAGCAGTTACTCGCCCAGCGGGAGGGGAGTCGAGCAGTACTTC. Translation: CASSYSPSGRGVEQYF.

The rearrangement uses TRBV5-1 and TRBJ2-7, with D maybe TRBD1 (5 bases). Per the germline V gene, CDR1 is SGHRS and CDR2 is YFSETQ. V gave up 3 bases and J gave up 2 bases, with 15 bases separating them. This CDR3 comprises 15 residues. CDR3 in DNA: TGCGCCAGCAGCTCCCAGGCCCAGGGTCCCTACGAGCAGTACTTC. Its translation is CASSSQAQGPYEQYF.

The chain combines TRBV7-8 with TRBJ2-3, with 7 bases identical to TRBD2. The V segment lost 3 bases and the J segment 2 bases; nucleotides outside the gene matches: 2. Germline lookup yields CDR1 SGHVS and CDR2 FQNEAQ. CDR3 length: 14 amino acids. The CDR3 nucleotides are TGTGCCAGCAGCTTCCGGGGGGACACAGATACGCAGTATTTT. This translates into CASSFRGDTDTQYF.

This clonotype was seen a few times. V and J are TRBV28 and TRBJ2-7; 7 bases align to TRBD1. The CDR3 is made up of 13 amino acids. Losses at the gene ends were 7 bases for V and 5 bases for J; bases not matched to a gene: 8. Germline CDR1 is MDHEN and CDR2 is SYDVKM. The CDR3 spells CASTNRGWDEQYF. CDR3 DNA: TGTGCCAGCACGAACAGGGGATGGGACGAGCAGTACTTC.

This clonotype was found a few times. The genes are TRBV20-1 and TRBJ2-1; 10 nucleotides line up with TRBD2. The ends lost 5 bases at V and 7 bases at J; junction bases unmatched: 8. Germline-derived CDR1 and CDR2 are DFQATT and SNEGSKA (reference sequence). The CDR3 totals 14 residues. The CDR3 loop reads CSAPLVTSGNEQFF. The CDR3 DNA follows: TGCAGTGCTCCCTTAGTGACTAGCGGGAATGAGCAGTTCTTC.

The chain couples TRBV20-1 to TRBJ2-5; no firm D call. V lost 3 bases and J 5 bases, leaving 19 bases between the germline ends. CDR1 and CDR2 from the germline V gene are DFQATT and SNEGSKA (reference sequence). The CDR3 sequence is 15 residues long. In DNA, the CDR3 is TGCAGTGCTAGTATTCAGAGCCGAGCAAGCGAGACCCAGTACTTC. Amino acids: CSASIQSRASETQYF.

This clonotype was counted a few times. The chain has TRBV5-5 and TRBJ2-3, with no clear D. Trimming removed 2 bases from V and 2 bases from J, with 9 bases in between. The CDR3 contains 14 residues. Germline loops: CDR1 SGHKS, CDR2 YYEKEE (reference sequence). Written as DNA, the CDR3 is TGTGCCAGCAGCTTTGGTCAGCTCACAGATACGCAGTATTTT. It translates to CASSFGQLTDTQYF.

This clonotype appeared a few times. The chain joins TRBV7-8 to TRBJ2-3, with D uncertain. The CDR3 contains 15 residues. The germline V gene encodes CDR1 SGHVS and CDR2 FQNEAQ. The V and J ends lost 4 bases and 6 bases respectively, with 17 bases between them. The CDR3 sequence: CASSSTSVFRDTQYF. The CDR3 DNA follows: TGTGCCAGCAGCTCTACCTCGGTTTTCCGGGATACGCAGTATTTT.

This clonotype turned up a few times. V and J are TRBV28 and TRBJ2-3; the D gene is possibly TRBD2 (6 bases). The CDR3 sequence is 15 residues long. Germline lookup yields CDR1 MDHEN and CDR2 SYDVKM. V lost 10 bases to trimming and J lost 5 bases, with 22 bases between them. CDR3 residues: CAIRGAGLVKDTQYF. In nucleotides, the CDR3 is TGTGCCATCAGAGGGGCGGGACTGGTGAAAGATACGCAGTATTTT. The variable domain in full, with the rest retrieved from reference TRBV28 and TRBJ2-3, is DVKVTQSSRYLVKRTGEKVFLECVQDMDHENMFWYRQDPGLGLRLIYFSYDVKMKEKGDIPEGYSVSREKKERFSLILESASTNQTSMYLCAIRGAGLVKDTQYFGPGTRLTVL.

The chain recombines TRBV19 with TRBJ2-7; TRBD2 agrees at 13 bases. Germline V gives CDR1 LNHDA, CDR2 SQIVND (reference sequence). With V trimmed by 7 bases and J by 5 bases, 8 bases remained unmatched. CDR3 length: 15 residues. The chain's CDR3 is CASIGLAGVVDEQYF. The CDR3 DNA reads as TGTGCCAGTATCGGACTAGCGGGAGTCGTCGACGAGCAGTACTTC.

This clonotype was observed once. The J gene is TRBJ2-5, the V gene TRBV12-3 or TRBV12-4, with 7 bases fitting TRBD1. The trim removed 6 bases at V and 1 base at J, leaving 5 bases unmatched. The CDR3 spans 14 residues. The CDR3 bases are TGTGCCAGCAGACCTGGGACAGCCCAAGAGACCCAGTACTTC. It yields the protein CASRPGTAQETQYF.

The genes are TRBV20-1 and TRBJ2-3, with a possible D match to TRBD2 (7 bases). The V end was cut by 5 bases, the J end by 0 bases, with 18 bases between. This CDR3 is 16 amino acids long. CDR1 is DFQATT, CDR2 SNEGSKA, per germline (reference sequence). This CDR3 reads CSASPSGTPSTDTQYF. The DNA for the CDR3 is TGCAGTGCTTCCCCGAGCGGGACACCTAGCACAGATACGCAGTATTTT.

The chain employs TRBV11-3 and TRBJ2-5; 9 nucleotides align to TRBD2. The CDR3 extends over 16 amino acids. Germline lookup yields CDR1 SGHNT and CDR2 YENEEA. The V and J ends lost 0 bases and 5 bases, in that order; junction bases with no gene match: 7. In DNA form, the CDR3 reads TGTGCCAGCAGCTTAGATCATAGCGGGAGAAGCGAGACCCAGTACTTC. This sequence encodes CASSLDHSGRSETQYF.

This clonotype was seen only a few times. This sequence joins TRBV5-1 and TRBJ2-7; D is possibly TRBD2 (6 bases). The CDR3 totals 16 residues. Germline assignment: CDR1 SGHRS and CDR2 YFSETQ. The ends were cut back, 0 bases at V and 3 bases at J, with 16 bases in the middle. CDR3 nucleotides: TGCGCCAGCAGCTTGGGATACGGAGGGGATTACTACGAGCAGTACTTC. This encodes CASSLGYGGDYYEQYF. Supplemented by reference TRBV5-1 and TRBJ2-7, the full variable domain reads KAGVTQTPRYLIKTRGQQVTLSCSPISGHRSVSWYQQTPGQGLQFLFEYFSETQRNKGNFPGRFSGRQFSNSRSEMNVSTLELGDSALYLCASSLGYGGDYYEQYFGPGTRLTVT.

The DNA for the CDR3 is TGCGCCAGCAGCCCCCCGACTAGCGGGAGCAATGAGCAGTTCTTC. It encodes CASSPPTSGSNEQFF. This chain links TRBV5-1 with TRBJ2-1; the match to TRBD2 covers 12 bases. The germline gives CDR1 SGHRS, CDR2 YFSETQ. This CDR3 has 15 residues. V was clipped by 4 bases and J by 6 bases; unmatched bases: 5.

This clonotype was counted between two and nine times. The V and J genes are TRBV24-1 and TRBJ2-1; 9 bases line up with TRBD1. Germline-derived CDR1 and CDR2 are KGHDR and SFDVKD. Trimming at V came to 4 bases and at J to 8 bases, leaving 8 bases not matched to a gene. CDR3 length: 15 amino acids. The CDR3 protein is CATSERGQGLDEQFF. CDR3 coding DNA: TGTGCCACCAGTGAGAGGGGACAGGGTTTAGATGAGCAGTTCTTC.

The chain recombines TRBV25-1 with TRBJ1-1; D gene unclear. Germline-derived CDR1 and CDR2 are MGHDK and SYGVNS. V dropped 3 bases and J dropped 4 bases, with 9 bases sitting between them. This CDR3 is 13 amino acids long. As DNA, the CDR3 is TGTGCCAGCAGTGACCGGAAGAGCACTGAAGCTTTCTTT. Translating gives CASSDRKSTEAFF.

CDR3 sequence (DNA): TGTGCCAGCAGTTTTGACAGGGTCGGCGAGCAGTACTTC. It encodes CASSFDRVGEQYF. This chain uses TRBV7-3 with TRBJ2-7; 7 positions agree with TRBD1. The CDR3 runs to 13 residues. V lost 6 bases, J lost 6 bases, and 8 bases stayed unmatched. CDR1 and CDR2 (germline): SGHTA, FQGTGA.

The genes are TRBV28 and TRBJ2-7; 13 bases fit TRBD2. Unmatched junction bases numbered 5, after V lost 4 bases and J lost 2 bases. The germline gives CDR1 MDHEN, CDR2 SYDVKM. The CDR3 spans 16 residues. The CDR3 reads CASSSPGTSGTYEQYF. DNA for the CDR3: TGTGCCAGCAGTTCTCCCGGGACTAGCGGGACCTACGAGCAGTACTTC.

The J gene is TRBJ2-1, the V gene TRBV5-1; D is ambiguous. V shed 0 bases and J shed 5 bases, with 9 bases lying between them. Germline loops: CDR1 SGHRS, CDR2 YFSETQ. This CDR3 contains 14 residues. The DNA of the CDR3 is TGCGCCAGCAGCTTGGTGGAAGCTAACAATGAGCAGTTCTTC. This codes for CASSLVEANNEQFF.

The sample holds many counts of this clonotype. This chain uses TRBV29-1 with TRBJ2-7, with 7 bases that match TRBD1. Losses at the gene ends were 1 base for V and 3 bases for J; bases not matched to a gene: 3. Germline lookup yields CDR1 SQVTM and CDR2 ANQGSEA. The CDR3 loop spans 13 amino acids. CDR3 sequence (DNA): TGCAGCGTTGAAGCATCAGGGGGCTACGAGCAGTACTTC. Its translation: CSVEASGGYEQYF.

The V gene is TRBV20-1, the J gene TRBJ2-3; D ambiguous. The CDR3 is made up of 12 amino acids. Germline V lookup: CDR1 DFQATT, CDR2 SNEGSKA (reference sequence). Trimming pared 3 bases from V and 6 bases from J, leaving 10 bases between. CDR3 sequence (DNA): TGCAGTGCTAGTCTAGGGTTCGATACGCAGTATTTT. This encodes CSASLGFDTQYF.

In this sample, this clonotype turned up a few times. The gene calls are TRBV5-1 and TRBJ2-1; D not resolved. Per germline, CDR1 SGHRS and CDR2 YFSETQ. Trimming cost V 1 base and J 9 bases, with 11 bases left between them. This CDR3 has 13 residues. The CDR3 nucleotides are TGCGCCAGCAGCTTGTCGGTCCAGATTGAGCAGTTCTTC. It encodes CASSLSVQIEQFF.

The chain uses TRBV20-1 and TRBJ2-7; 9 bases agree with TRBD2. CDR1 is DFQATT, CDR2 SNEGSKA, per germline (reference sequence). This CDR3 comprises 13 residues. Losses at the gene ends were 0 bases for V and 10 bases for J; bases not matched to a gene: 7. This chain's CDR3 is CSAREGVAGDQYF. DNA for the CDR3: TGCAGTGCTAGAGAGGGAGTAGCGGGAGATCAGTACTTC.

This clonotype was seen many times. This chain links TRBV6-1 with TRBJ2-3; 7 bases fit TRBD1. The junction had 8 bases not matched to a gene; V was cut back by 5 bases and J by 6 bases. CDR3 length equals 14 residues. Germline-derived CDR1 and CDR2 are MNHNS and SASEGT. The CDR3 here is CASSLGGAEDTQYF. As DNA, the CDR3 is TGTGCCAGCAGTCTAGGGGGCGCTGAGGATACGCAGTATTTT.

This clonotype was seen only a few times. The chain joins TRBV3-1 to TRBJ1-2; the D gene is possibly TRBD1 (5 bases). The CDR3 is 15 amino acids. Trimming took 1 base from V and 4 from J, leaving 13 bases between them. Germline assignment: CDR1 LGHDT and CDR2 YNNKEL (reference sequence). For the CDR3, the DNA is TGTGCCAGCAGCCAAGGACCGACAGACCCCTATGGCTACACCTTC. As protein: CASSQGPTDPYGYTF.

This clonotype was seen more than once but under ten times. The CDR3 spells CASSELRTNTEAFF. The CDR3 bases are TGTGCCAGCAGCGAACTTCGGACGAACACTGAAGCTTTCTTT. The rearrangement links TRBV28 to TRBJ1-1, with D hard to call. In germline, CDR1 is MDHEN, CDR2 SYDVKM. The length of the CDR3 is 14 residues. V was trimmed by 6 bases and J by 1 base, leaving 12 bases between them.

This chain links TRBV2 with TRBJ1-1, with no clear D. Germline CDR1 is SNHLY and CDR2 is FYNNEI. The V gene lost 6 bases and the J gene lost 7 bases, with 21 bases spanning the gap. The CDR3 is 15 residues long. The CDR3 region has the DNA TGTGCCAGCAGGGCCGGACCGGGTGGAGTAGGTGAAGCTTTCTTT. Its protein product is CASRAGPGGVGEAFF.

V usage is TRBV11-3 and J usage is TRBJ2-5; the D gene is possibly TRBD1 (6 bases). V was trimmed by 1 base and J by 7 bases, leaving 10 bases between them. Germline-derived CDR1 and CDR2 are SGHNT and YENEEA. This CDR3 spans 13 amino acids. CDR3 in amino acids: CASSLGQGTTQYF. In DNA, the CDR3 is TGTGCCAGCAGCTTAGGGCAGGGGACGACCCAGTACTTC.